The clone carrying this T cell receptor (beta chain) was recorded only once. CDR1 and CDR2 from the germline V gene are SQVTM and ANQGSEA. Trimming removed 3 bases from V and 4 bases from J, with 21 bases in between. CDR3 length equals 16 residues. This sample is part of a study of blood T cell repertoires in COVID-19. Study details: Spain, Italy and the United States supplied samples that represented acute and convalescent COVID-19. Sources were T cells, B-cell-depleted T cells, or PBMCs; the material itself was cDNA or gDNA.

In the authors' methods: Nucleated cell number was recorded as an estimate derived from reference gene primer amplification. Assay: immunoSEQ multiplex PCR; the TCRdb copy retains only in-frame clones and omits some. V and J calls and clone size are those listed in that table; D and trimming were worked out from the DNA. The sample lists fewer than 90,000 clones; 86% were seen once. Sequenced: peripheral blood. The clonotype comes from a man aged 45-65 years with active or convalescent COVID-19. The chain is built from TRBV29-1 and TRBJ1-2; TRBD1 is a possible D gene (5 bases). CDR3 protein: CSVDDQVKGSGYGYTF. The CDR3 region has the DNA TGCAGCGTTGATGATCAGGTAAAGGGGTCCGGCTATGGCTACACCTTC.